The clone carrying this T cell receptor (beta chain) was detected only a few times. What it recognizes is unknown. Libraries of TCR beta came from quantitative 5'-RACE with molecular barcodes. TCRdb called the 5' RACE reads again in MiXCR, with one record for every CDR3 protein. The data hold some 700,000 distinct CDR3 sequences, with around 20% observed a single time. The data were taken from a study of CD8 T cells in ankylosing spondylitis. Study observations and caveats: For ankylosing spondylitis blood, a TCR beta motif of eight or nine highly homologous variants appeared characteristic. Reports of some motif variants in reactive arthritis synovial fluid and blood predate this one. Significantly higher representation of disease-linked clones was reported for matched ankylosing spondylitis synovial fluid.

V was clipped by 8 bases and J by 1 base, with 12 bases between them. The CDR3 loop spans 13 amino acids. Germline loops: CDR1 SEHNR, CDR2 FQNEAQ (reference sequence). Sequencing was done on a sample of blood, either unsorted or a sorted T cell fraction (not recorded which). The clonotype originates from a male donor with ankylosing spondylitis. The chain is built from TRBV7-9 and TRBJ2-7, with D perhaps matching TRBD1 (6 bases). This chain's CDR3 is CASLPDSSYEQYF. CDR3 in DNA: TGTGCCAGCCTACCGGACAGTTCCTACGAGCAGTACTTC.